Listed below are T cell receptor beta chains from one sample, sequenced in a study of cytomegalovirus exposure and HLA in healthy donors. The assay was immunoSEQ multiplex PCR, and TCRdb's table has in-frame clones only and misses some. The sample has 100,000 to 150,000 clones; 60% to 85% are singletons. Sequenced material: PBMCs. The receptors were sampled from a female donor in good health and CMV-seronegative. The CDR3 runs from the conserved cysteine through the conserved F or W. The D gene is left open where the match is weak. Clone sizes are given selectively: once, few, many, or a class where the clone is expanded.

D gene	clone size	V gene	J gene	CDR3 protein	CDR3 DNA
TRBD1	NA	TRBV19	TRBJ2-3	CASSTWTGVGNQPQYF	TGTGCCAGTAGTACCTGGACAGGGGTGGGCAATCAGCCCCAGTATTTT
TRBD1	NA	TRBV18	TRBJ2-7	CASSPQGAPVRYEQYF	TGTGCCAGCTCACCGCAGGGGGCCCCCGTAAGGTACGAGCAGTACTTC
NA	once	TRBV30	TRBJ1-2	CAWSMGARGYTF	TGTGCCTGGAGTATGGGGGCACGGGGCTACACCTTC
NA	few	TRBV6-1	TRBJ2-1	CASSEITGAYNEQFF	TGTGCCAGCAGTGAAATCACGGGGGCCTACAATGAGCAGTTCTTC
NA	NA	TRBV5-6	TRBJ1-5	CASTYGTGGVQHF	TGTGCCAGCACCTACGGGACGGGAGGAGTCCAGCATTTT
NA	once	TRBV30	TRBJ1-1	CAWGDSDTEAFF	TGTGCCTGGGGCGACAGCGACACTGAAGCTTTCTTT
NA	NA	TRBV5-6	TRBJ2-2	CASSSYRQPMNTGELFF	TGTGCCAGCAGCTCATACCGACAACCCATGAACACCGGGGAGCTGTTTTTT
TRBD2	NA	TRBV11-2	TRBJ2-1	CASSSLTSVWGPSYNEQFF	TGTGCCAGCAGCTCCCTGACTAGCGTTTGGGGGCCCTCCTACAATGAGCAGTTCTTC
TRBD1	once	TRBV11-1	TRBJ2-3	CASSYRDRVGDTQYF	TGTGCCAGCAGCTACCGGGACAGGGTCGGAGATACGCAGTATTTT
NA	NA	TRBV7-8	TRBJ2-3	CASSAGTNRFTDTQYF	TGTGCCAGCAGCGCCGGGACAAACCGCTTCACAGATACGCAGTATTTT
NA	NA	TRBV18	TRBJ2-2	CASSLRATESTGELFF	TGTGCCAGCTCACTTCGTGCGACAGAGAGCACCGGGGAGCTGTTTTTT
TRBD2	NA	TRBV6-1	TRBJ2-5	CASSESTTSGGQETQYF	TGTGCCAGCAGTGAATCGACTACTAGCGGGGGGCAAGAGACCCAGTACTTC
NA	once	TRBV10-2	TRBJ1-5	CASGTRYQPQHF	TGCGCCAGCGGTACCCGGTATCAGCCCCAGCATTTT
TRBD1	NA	TRBV28	TRBJ1-4	CASGTGTNEKLFF	TGTGCCAGCGGGACAGGGACTAATGAAAAACTGTTTTTT
TRBD2	NA	TRBV18	TRBJ2-3	CASSRAGGPGDTQYF	TGTGCCAGCTCTCGAGCGGGAGGGCCGGGAGATACGCAGTATTTT
NA	NA	TRBV2	TRBJ2-5	CASNPAGLGRDTQYF	TGTGCCAGCAACCCCGCCGGGCTGGGGCGGGATACCCAGTACTTC
TRBD1	NA	TRBV6-5	TRBJ1-6	CASSYYGTGGSPLHF	TGTGCCAGCAGTTACTACGGGACAGGGGGTTCACCCCTCCACTTT
TRBD1	NA	TRBV6-4	TRBJ1-1	CASSLTGRTEAFF	TGTGCCAGCAGTTTGACAGGGAGGACTGAAGCTTTCTTT
NA	NA	TRBV19	TRBJ2-1	CASSVASGSSYNEQFF	TGTGCCAGTAGTGTCGCCAGCGGTAGCTCCTACAATGAGCAGTTCTTC
NA	NA	TRBV5-1	TRBJ2-2	CASSLATPGTGELFF	TGCGCCAGCAGCTTGGCAACGCCGGGGACCGGGGAGCTGTTTTTT
NA	NA	TRBV9	TRBJ1-1	CASSVGRANTEAFF	TGTGCCAGCAGCGTGGGGAGGGCGAACACTGAAGCTTTCTTT
NA	NA	TRBV2	TRBJ1-6	CASRVLEGLPLHF	TGTGCCAGCAGAGTACTCGAGGGTCTACCCCTCCACTTT
NA	NA	TRBV7-2	TRBJ2-5	CASSLKDQRGTQYF	TGTGCCAGCAGCTTAAAGGATCAACGCGGGACCCAGTACTTC
NA	NA	TRBV6-1	TRBJ2-1	CASSARLVEQFF	TGTGCCAGCAGTGCCAGACTAGTGGAGCAGTTCTTC
NA	NA	TRBV27	TRBJ1-2	CASSPNRYYGYTF	TGTGCCAGCAGTCCAAACAGATACTATGGCTACACCTTC
NA	once	TRBV19	TRBJ2-1	CASRTRTGYHEQFF	TGTGCCAGTAGGACCCGTACAGGGTACCATGAGCAGTTCTTC
TRBD2	NA	TRBV15	TRBJ2-1	CATSRPSGVTLKYNEQFF	TGTGCCACCAGCAGACCTAGCGGGGTCACTTTAAAGTACAATGAGCAGTTCTTC
TRBD1	few	TRBV11-1	TRBJ2-3	CASRPRDRETDTQYF	TGTGCCAGCAGGCCTAGGGACAGGGAGACAGATACGCAGTATTTT
NA	few	TRBV2	TRBJ1-1	CASSGKATGEAFF	TGTGCCAGCAGTGGTAAAGCTACAGGTGAAGCTTTCTTT
TRBD1	few	TRBV7-9	TRBJ1-5	CSSSHSGTANQPQHF	TGTTCCAGCAGCCATAGCGGGACAGCAAATCAGCCCCAGCATTTT
NA	NA	TRBV5-1	TRBJ1-2	CASSFQENYGYTF	TGCGCCAGCAGCTTCCAGGAAAACTATGGCTACACCTTC
TRBD1	NA	TRBV5-4	TRBJ2-3	CASSRTGHTDTQYF	TGTGCCAGCAGCCGGACAGGTCACACAGATACGCAGTATTTT
TRBD1	NA	TRBV5-1	TRBJ2-5	CASSPQGEETQYF	TGCGCCAGCAGCCCACAGGGGGAGGAGACCCAGTACTTC